Listed here are 26 T cell receptor beta chains from one sample, sequenced in a study of T-cell reconstitution after alpha-beta-depleted transplantation in children. Unique molecular identifiers were incorporated during preparation of the TCRbeta library. TCRdb re-called the PCR reads with MiXCR, one entry per CDR3 protein. The table has approximately 300,000 distinct CDR3 sequences, 10% seen once; the top ten hold less than 9%. The sequencing used PBMCs, collected before TCRalphabeta/CD19-depleted stem cell transplant. The receptors derive from a boy younger than two with acute myeloid leukemia, due to receive a stem cell transplant.

The gene calls are TRBV12-5 and TRBJ2-5, with 7 bases lining up with TRBD1. V trimming: 4 bases; J trimming: 5 bases; junction bases outside the gene matches: 7. Germline lookup yields CDR1 LGHNT and CDR2 FRNRAP. This CDR3 comprises 14 residues. The CDR3 sequence: CASGSGQVFETQYF. The CDR3 DNA reads TGTGCTAGTGGTTCCGGACAGGTCTTTGAGACCCAGTACTTC.

There are many counts of this clonotype. This chain links TRBV6-5 with TRBJ2-5, with TRBD2 as a possible D gene (6 bases). Deletions cut 5 bases from V and 0 bases from J, with 10 bases between. The germline gives CDR1 MNHEY, CDR2 SVGAGI. The CDR3 extends over 14 amino acids. The CDR3 DNA reads as TGTGCCAGCAGTCCCACTAGCAACCAAGAGACCCAGTACTTC. Translated, it gives CASSPTSNQETQYF.

Ten or more counts support this clonotype. The J gene is TRBJ2-5, the V gene TRBV18; the D is unclear. Trimming stripped 1 base from V and 2 bases from J, with 11 bases between. The CDR3 loop spans 15 amino acids. The V gene's germline CDR1 is KGHSH and CDR2 LQKENI. CDR3 DNA sequence: TGTGCCAGCTCACCACGCAGCCCAATACAAGAGACCCAGTACTTC. It codes for CASSPRSPIQETQYF.

This clonotype was seen ten or more times. V gene TRBV5-1 combines with J gene TRBJ2-3; TRBD2 matches 9 bases. The ends lost 0 bases at V and 1 base at J; junction bases unmatched: 6. CDR1 and CDR2 from the germline V gene are SGHRS and YFSETQ. CDR3 length: 17 amino acids. The chain's CDR3 is CASSLAPTSGGTDTQYF. For the CDR3, the DNA is TGCGCCAGCAGCTTGGCACCGACTAGCGGTGGCACAGATACGCAGTATTTT.

This clonotype has more than one count but fewer than ten. CDR3 amino acids: CAISATGGYEQYF. CDR3 DNA: TGTGCCATCAGTGCGACCGGGGGATACGAGCAGTACTTC. The chain is built from TRBV10-3 and TRBJ2-7, with D maybe TRBD2 (6 bases). Germline V gene lookup returns CDR1 ENHRY and CDR2 SYGVKD. This CDR3 region has 13 residues. V was pared by 4 bases and J by 4 bases, with 11 bases between.

This clonotype was seen many times. V is TRBV11-3 and J is TRBJ2-5, with TRBD1 matching over 11 bases. This CDR3 has 16 residues. Germline-derived CDR1 and CDR2 are SGHNT and YENEEA. The trim removed 1 base at V and 5 bases at J, leaving 6 bases unmatched. This CDR3 reads CASSLGLRTGGETQYF. CDR3 in DNA: TGTGCCAGCAGCTTAGGCCTAAGGACAGGGGGCGAGACCCAGTACTTC.

Ten or more counts support this clonotype. The chain uses TRBV20-1 and TRBJ2-5; TRBD2 might be the D (5 bases). Germline-derived CDR1 and CDR2 are DFQATT and SNEGSKA (reference sequence). The CDR3 runs 13 residues. Trimming removed 3 bases from V and 0 bases from J, with 8 bases in between. CDR3: CSARVTNQETQYF. The CDR3, as DNA: TGCAGTGCTAGGGTGACTAACCAAGAGACCCAGTACTTC.

This clonotype turned up a few times. The chain uses TRBV4-3 and TRBJ2-1, with D uncertain. The germline CDR1 and CDR2 sequences are LGHNA and YSLEER. V lost 1 base to trimming and J lost 0 bases, with 16 bases between them. This CDR3 is built from 18 residues. In nucleotides, the CDR3 is TGCGCCAGCAGCCAAGCCGTGTGGGGTCGGAACTCCTACAATGAGCAGTTCTTC. It encodes CASSQAVWGRNSYNEQFF.

The sample holds a few counts of this clonotype. This chain connects TRBV24-1 to TRBJ2-1; tentatively, D is TRBD1 or TRBD2 (7 bases each). V was trimmed by 4 bases and J by 4 bases, leaving 16 bases between them. Germline V CDR1 and CDR2: KGHDR, SFDVKD. This CDR3 is built from 16 residues. Here the CDR3 DNA reads TGTGCCACCAGTGACCACAGGGGAGGGTTTTACAATGAGCAGTTCTTC. Translated: CATSDHRGGFYNEQFF.

As regards this clonotype: A much larger clonotype is one base distant, so this may be a read error. This sequence joins TRBV15 and TRBJ2-3; D call uncertain. Per germline, CDR1 LNHNV and CDR2 YYDKDF (reference sequence). This CDR3 comprises 13 residues. The CDR3 region is CATSSARTVTQYF. In DNA form, the CDR3 reads TGTGCCACCTCCTCAGCCCGCACAGTTACGCAGTATTTT.

This clonotype has ten or more counts. The V gene is TRBV29-1, the J gene TRBJ2-7; 10 positions match TRBD1. The CDR3 has 14 residues. Per germline, CDR1 SQVTM and CDR2 ANQGSEA. The V and J ends lost 5 bases and 3 bases, in that order; junction bases with no gene match: 7. The CDR3 DNA reads as TGCAGCGTTCTCCAGGGACAGGGGAACTACGAGCAGTACTTC. This gives the protein CSVLQGQGNYEQYF.

This clonotype occurred many times. The chain recombines TRBV28 with TRBJ2-3; no clear D. V was trimmed by 10 bases and J by 0 bases, leaving 11 bases between them. There are 13 residues in the CDR3. In germline, CDR1 is MDHEN, CDR2 SYDVKM. CDR3 protein: CAISEDSTDTQYF. CDR3 bases: TGTGCCATCAGCGAAGACAGCACAGATACGCAGTATTTT.

This clonotype was recorded at least ten times. The chain employs TRBV28 and TRBJ2-6; a weak D match, TRBD1 (5 bases). Germline V gives CDR1 MDHEN, CDR2 SYDVKM. The CDR3 totals 17 residues. Trimming stripped 4 bases from V and 4 bases from J, with 17 bases between. Written as DNA, the CDR3 is TGTGCCAGCAGTTATTTCTCTCAGGGCGTGGGGGCCAACGTCCTGACTTTC. Protein sequence: CASSYFSQGVGANVLTF.

Remarks on this clonotype: One end of the junction varies from germline; a read error may be responsible. The CDR3 coding sequence is TGCGGTGCTAGAGAGAACGGTCGGCAGTTCTTC. Translating it yields CGARENGRQFF. The V gene is TRBV20-1, the J gene TRBJ2-1; D gene unclear. Germline CDR1 and CDR2: DFQATT and SNEGSKA (reference sequence). The CDR3 sequence is 11 residues long.

This clonotype was observed many times. The chain uses TRBV3-1 and TRBJ2-7, with D tentatively TRBD1 (5 bases). Germline lookup yields CDR1 LGHDT and CDR2 YNNKEL (reference sequence). The CDR3 spans 14 residues. Trimming took off 0 bases at V and 3 bases at J, with 9 bases between the two ends. The CDR3 loop is CASSQEAGHYEQYF. The DNA of the CDR3 is TGTGCCAGCAGCCAAGAGGCAGGGCACTACGAGCAGTACTTC.

Worth noting for this clonotype: Without the conserved terminal phenylalanine or tryptophan, this CDR3 likely stems from a read error. The gene calls are TRBV5-6 and TRBJ2-7; 7 bases fit TRBD1. The junction had 3 bases not matched to a gene; V was cut back by 3 bases and J by 3 bases. This CDR3 has 13 residues. From germline, CDR1 is SGHDT and CDR2 YYEEEE. The CDR3 DNA is TGTGCCAGCAGCTCGGGACAGAACTACGAGCAGTACCTC. Its translation is CASSSGQNYEQYL.

This clonotype was counted many times. V gene TRBV7-3 combines with J gene TRBJ2-1; D may be TRBD1 or TRBD2 (6 bases each). The CDR3 has 13 amino acids. With 7 bases removed from V and 7 bases from J, the gap between germline ends came to 14 bases. Germline V CDR1 and CDR2: SGHTA, FQGTGA. CDR3 sequence reads: CASILRGVNEQFF. CDR3 DNA sequence: TGTGCCAGCATCCTGAGGGGGGTGAATGAGCAGTTCTTC.

This clonotype was observed at least ten times. In DNA form, the CDR3 reads TGTGCCAGCAGCGCAGGGGGACTGGCTGAGACCCAGTACTTC. Translation: CASSAGGLAETQYF. The genes are TRBV7-3 and TRBJ2-5; the D gene is possibly TRBD1 (7 bases). CDR3 length: 14 amino acids. Trimming cost V 5 bases and J 5 bases, with 15 bases left between them. Per the germline V gene, CDR1 is SGHTA and CDR2 is FQGTGA. The full variable domain, its missing parts supplied by reference TRBV7-3 and TRBJ2-5, is GAGVSQTPSNKVTEKGKYVELRCDPISGHTALYWYRQSLGQGPEFLIYFQGTGAADDSGLPNDRFFAVRPEGSVSTLKIQRTERGDSAVYLCASSAGGLAETQYFGPGTRLLVL.

This clonotype was counted at least ten times. The chain has TRBV12-3 or TRBV12-4 and TRBJ2-4; perhaps TRBD1 as D (5 bases). This CDR3 spans 14 amino acids. Trimming cost V 1 base and J 1 base, with 5 bases left between them. The CDR3 here is CASSLDRAKNIQYF. CDR3 DNA: TGTGCCAGCAGTTTAGACAGGGCCAAAAACATTCAGTACTTC.

Many counts were recorded for this clonotype. This rearrangement joins TRBV7-2 to TRBJ2-4, with 8 bases identical to TRBD1. The germline CDR1 and CDR2 sequences are SGHTA and FQGNSA. V was clipped by 6 bases and J by 8 bases; unmatched bases: 0. The CDR3 runs 11 residues. The CDR3 sequence is CASRTGDIQYF. In DNA, the CDR3 is TGTGCCAGCAGGACAGGGGACATTCAGTACTTC.

This clonotype showed up many times. The rearrangement uses TRBV24-1 and TRBJ2-2; unclear D gene. Germline loops: CDR1 KGHDR, CDR2 SFDVKD. The CDR3 covers 12 residues. V was pared by 7 bases and J by 4 bases, with 6 bases between. The CDR3 nucleotides are TGTGCCACCAGCCGACCCACCGGGGAGCTGTTTTTT. Its protein is CATSRPTGELFF.

This chain joins TRBV21-1 and TRBJ2-6; the table calls TRBD1, which could not be checked here. TRBV21-1 is termed a pseudogene. This CDR3 spans 18 amino acids. CDR3: CASSGWGQPCSGANVLTF. The CDR3 bases are TGTGCCAGCAGCGGCTGGGGACAGCCCTGCTCTGGGGCCAACGTCCTGACTTTC.

The chain is built from TRBV4-1 and TRBJ1-1; possible D gene TRBD1, 5 bases. V lost 0 bases and J 1 base, leaving 12 bases between the germline ends. CDR3 length: 16 amino acids. Germline V CDR1 and CDR2: MGHRA, YSYEKL. In DNA, the CDR3 is TGCGCCAGCAGCCAAGAAGGGGCAGTACCGAACACTGAAGCTTTCTTT. Its protein is CASSQEGAVPNTEAFF.

The rearrangement uses TRBV10-3 and TRBJ2-2; TRBD2 might be the D (6 bases). The V and J ends lost 0 bases and 0 bases respectively, with 14 bases between them. The CDR3 sequence is 18 residues long. Germline V gene sequence: CDR1 ENHRY, CDR2 SYGVKD. The CDR3 DNA follows: TGTGCCATCAGTGAGTCGGGGGTGGGGACTTCGAACACCGGGGAGCTGTTTTTT. As protein: CAISESGVGTSNTGELFF.

The chain carries TRBV28 and TRBJ1-1, with a possible D match to TRBD1 (5 bases). The CDR3 runs 13 residues. The V end was cut by 7 bases, the J end by 8 bases, with 17 bases between. Germline V gene sequence: CDR1 MDHEN, CDR2 SYDVKM. CDR3 sequence reads: CASTPGREGEAFF. CDR3 DNA sequence: TGTGCCAGCACCCCGGGCAGGGAAGGCGAAGCTTTCTTT. Drawing the rest from reference TRBV28 and TRBJ1-1, the complete variable domain is DVKVTQSSRYLVKRTGEKVFLECVQDMDHENMFWYRQDPGLGLRLIYFSYDVKMKEKGDIPEGYSVSREKKERFSLILESASTNQTSMYLCASTPGREGEAFFGQGTRLTVV.

This clonotype was observed many times. The chain couples TRBV7-2 to TRBJ2-5, with 7 bases fitting TRBD2. This CDR3 spans 15 amino acids. The germline gives CDR1 SGHTA, CDR2 FQGNSA. V lost 1 base, J lost 0 bases, and 2 bases stayed unmatched. CDR3 protein: CASSLVGGDQETQYF. CDR3 nucleotides: TGTGCCAGCAGCTTAGTTGGGGGGGACCAAGAGACCCAGTACTTC.